This entry features one T cell receptor beta chain sequence. V lost 4 bases, J lost 4 bases, and 5 bases stayed unmatched. CDR1 MNHNS and CDR2 SASEGT come from the germline V gene. The CDR3 extends over 14 amino acids. The data originate from a study of technical replicates of blood from several donors. Profiled with immunoSEQ multiplex PCR; TCRdb holds only in-frame clones, not every one. This sample has 55,000 to 60,000 clones, with 93% found just once. The clonotype comes from a human donor in good health. Some clones in this sample may be carry-over from other donors' samples. The chain combines TRBV6-1 with TRBJ2-7; 9 bases match TRBD2. Sequenced material: PBMCs. For the CDR3, the DNA is TGTGCCAGCAGTGGCGGGAGGGGGCTGTACGAGCAGTACTTC. It specifies CASSGGRGLYEQYF.